In its sample, the clone carrying this T cell receptor beta chain was seen a few times. Authors' processing steps: How many nucleated cells were present was estimated from reference gene primer amplification. TCRdb's copy holds only in-frame clones and misses some; the assay was immunoSEQ multiplex PCR. That table gives V, J and clone size, and the DNA gave D and trimming. The profile shows more than 200,000 clones, approximately 86% of them singletons. In Seattle, patients joined the study during active infection and were tracked longitudinally. The entry originates in a study of blood T cell repertoires in COVID-19. The overall study: Samples taken during acute and convalescent COVID-19 were collected in the United States, Italy and Spain. T cells, B-cell-depleted T cells, or PBMCs provided the cDNA or gDNA that served as material.

V lost 5 bases, J lost 4 bases, and 10 bases lay in between. Germline V gene lookup returns CDR1 KGHDR and CDR2 SFDVKD. The CDR3 has 13 residues. This TCR derives from a woman aged 45-60 years with COVID-19, enrolled during active disease. The sequenced sample was peripheral blood. V is TRBV24-1 and J is TRBJ1-1; D is unclear. DNA of the CDR3: TGTGCCACCAGTGCAGCACAGCTCACTGAAGCTTTCTTT. Encoded protein: CATSAAQLTEAFF.